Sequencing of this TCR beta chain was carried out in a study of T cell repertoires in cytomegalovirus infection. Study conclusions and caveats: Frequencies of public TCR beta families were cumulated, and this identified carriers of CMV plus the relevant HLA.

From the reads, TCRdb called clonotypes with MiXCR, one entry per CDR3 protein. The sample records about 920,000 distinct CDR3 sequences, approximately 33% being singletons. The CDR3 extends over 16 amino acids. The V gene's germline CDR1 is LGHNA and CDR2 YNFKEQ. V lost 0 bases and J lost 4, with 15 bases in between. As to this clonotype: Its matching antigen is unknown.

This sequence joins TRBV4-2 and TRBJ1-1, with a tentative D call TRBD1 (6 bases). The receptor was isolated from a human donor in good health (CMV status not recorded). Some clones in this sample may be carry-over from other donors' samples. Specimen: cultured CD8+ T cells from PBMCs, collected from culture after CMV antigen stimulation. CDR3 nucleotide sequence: TGTGCCAGCAGCCAAGACCCAGGGGAGGGCGTCACTGAAGCTTTCTTT. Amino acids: CASSQDPGEGVTEAFF.